This T cell receptor beta chain comes out of a study of shared clonotypes between healthy human individuals. Study details: Each donor's CD8 memory used one plate, CD8 naive two, each CD4 subset three. General study results and limits: Clonotypes which were not shared had lower generation probabilities than clonotypes that all four donors shared.

For this clone: Its antigen is unknown.

Into CD45RA+ naive and CD45RA-negative memory subsets, the CD4+ cells were split. Sequenced by immunoSEQ multiplex PCR; TCRdb stores in-frame clones only, minus some. The data contain over a million clones, about 74% of them singletons. This CDR3 is 16 amino acids long. Germline V gives CDR1 MDHEN, CDR2 SYDVKM. Losses at the gene ends were 4 bases for V and 3 bases for J; bases not matched to a gene: 8. The J gene is TRBJ2-7, the V gene TRBV28; 11 nucleotides match TRBD2. Sequencing input: memory CD4+ T cells sorted from blood. The subset here: CD45RA-negative fraction. The source of this sequence is a man between 18 and 35 years old in good health. CDR3 nucleotides: TGTGCCAGCAGTTCCCTTAGCGGGGGGGCAATCTACGAGCAGTACTTC. Translating gives CASSSLSGGAIYEQYF. The full variable domain, in which reference TRBV28 and TRBJ2-7 provide the parts outside the CDR3, is DVKVTQSSRYLVKRTGEKVFLECVQDMDHENMFWYRQDPGLGLRLIYFSYDVKMKEKGDIPEGYSVSREKKERFSLILESASTNQTSMYLCASSSLSGGAIYEQYFGPGTRLTVT.